This TCR beta chain was documented in a study of CD8 T cells in ankylosing spondylitis. Overall study findings and caveats: Ankylosing spondylitis blood appeared to be characterized by a TCR beta motif of 8 or 9 highly homologous variants.

For this clonotype: What it binds is not known.

The CDR3 is 12 amino acids. Germline V gene lookup returns CDR1 MNHEY and CDR2 SMNVEV (reference sequence). V was clipped by 5 bases and J by 2 bases, with 7 bases between them. Quantitative 5'-RACE with molecular barcodes produced the TCR beta libraries. TCRdb called the 5' RACE reads again in MiXCR, with one record for every CDR3 protein. This sample yields 100,000 to 150,000 distinct CDR3 sequences, of which approximately 17% are seen a single time; 30% to 35% belongs to the top ten. The chain has TRBV27 and TRBJ2-7; D is uncertain. The TCR comes from a male donor with ankylosing spondylitis. Sequencing used blood, either unsorted or a sorted T cell fraction (not recorded which). CDR3 amino acids: CASSQSPYEQYF. The DNA for the CDR3 is TGTGCCAGCAGTCAATCCCCCTACGAGCAGTACTTC.